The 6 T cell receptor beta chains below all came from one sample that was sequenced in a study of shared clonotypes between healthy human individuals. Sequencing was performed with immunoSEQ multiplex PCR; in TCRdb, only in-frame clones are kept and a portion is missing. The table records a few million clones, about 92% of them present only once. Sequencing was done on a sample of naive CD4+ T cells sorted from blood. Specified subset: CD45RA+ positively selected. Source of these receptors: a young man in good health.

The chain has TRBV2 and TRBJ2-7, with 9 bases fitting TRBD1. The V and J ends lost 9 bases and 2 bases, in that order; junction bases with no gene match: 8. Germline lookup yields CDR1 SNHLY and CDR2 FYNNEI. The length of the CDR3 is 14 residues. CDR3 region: CASRPGQGAYEQYF. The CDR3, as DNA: TGTGCCAGTCGCCCGGGACAGGGCGCCTACGAGCAGTACTTC.

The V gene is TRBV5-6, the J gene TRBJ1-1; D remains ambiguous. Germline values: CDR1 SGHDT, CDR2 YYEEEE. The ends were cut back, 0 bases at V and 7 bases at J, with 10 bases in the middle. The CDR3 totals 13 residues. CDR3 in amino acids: CASSLARGFEAFF. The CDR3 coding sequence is TGTGCCAGCAGCTTGGCCAGAGGATTTGAAGCTTTCTTT.

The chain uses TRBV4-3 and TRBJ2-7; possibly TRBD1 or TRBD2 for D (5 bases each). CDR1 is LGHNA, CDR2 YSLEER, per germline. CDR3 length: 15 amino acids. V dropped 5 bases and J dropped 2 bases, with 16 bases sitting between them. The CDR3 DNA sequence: TGCGCCAGCAGCAGAGACGGGACCTCCACCTACGAGCAGTACTTC. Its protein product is CASSRDGTSTYEQYF.

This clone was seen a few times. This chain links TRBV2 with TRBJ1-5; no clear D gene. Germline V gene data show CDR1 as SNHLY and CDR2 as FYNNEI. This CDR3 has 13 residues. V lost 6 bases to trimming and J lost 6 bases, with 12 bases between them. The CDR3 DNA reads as TGTGCCAGCAGCGGGCCCTCGGCTCAGCCCCAGCATTTT. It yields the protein CASSGPSAQPQHF.

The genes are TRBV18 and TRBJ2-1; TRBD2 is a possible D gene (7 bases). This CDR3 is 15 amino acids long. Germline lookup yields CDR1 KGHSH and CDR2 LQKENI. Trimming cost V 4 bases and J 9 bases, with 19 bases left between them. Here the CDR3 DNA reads TGTGCCAGCTCACGTACCCTAGCGGAAGGGGGTGAGCAGTTCTTC. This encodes CASSRTLAEGGEQFF.

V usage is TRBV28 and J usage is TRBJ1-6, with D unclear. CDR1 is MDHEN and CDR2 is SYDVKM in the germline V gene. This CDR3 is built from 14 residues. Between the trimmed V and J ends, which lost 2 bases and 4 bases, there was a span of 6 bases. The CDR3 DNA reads TGTGCCAGCAGTTTACGAGTTTATAATTCACCCCTCCACTTT. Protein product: CASSLRVYNSPLHF.